Shown below are 9 T cell receptor beta chains from a single sample sequenced in a study of shared clonotypes between healthy human individuals. Clones were sequenced by immunoSEQ multiplex PCR, and TCRdb holds only the in-frame ones, with some missing. Of 2 million to 2.5 million clones in the sample, 85% to 95% were seen once. The material sequenced was naive CD4+ T cells from PBMCs. Noted subset: CD45RA+ positively selected. The receptors stem from a man between 18 and 35 years old in good health. Some clones in this sample may be carry-over from other donors' samples.

This clone was seen a handful of times. The CDR3 DNA follows: TGTGCCAGCAGGATTAACAGGGGAGGCGAGCAGTACTTC. As protein: CASRINRGGEQYF. The chain has TRBV7-2 and TRBJ2-7, with D perhaps TRBD1 (7 bases). Germline values: CDR1 SGHTA, CDR2 FQGNSA. V dropped 6 bases and J dropped 6 bases, with 15 bases sitting between them. This CDR3 comprises 13 residues.

J is TRBJ1-4 and V is TRBV6-1; D is uncertain. The length of the CDR3 is 17 residues. Trimming cost V 2 bases and J 0 bases, with 13 bases left between them. CDR1 is MNHNS, CDR2 SASEGT, per germline. CDR3 sequence: CASSEFSIGATNEKLFF. DNA for the CDR3: TGTGCCAGCAGTGAATTTAGTATTGGTGCAACTAATGAAAAACTGTTTTTT.

This chain connects TRBV28 to TRBJ1-2; perhaps TRBD1 as D (5 bases). Trimming took off 5 bases at V and 4 bases at J, with 14 bases between the two ends. CDR3 size: 14 residues. Germline CDR1 reads MDHEN; CDR2 reads SYDVKM. CDR3 sequence: CASSLAPTVYGYTF. As DNA, the CDR3 is TGTGCCAGCAGTCTCGCTCCGACAGTCTATGGCTACACCTTC.

The chain links TRBV28 to TRBJ1-2; a possible D gene is TRBD1 (6 bases). This CDR3 spans 18 amino acids. The V and J ends lost 6 bases and 0 bases respectively, with 23 bases between them. The germline CDR1 and CDR2 sequences are MDHEN and SYDVKM. CDR3 loop: CASSPPWGGALANYGYTF. CDR3 nucleotides: TGTGCCAGCAGCCCTCCTTGGGGGGGCGCCCTAGCTAACTATGGCTACACCTTC.

Comments on this clone: This same CDR3 is encoded by further DNA sequences in the sample. The CDR3 bases are TGTGCCAGCAGTTATGGAACCGGGGAGCTGTTTTTT. This translates into CASSYGTGELFF. The chain has TRBV6-5 and TRBJ2-2; no definite D call. V gave up 3 bases and J gave up 5 bases, with 4 bases separating them. The germline V gene has CDR1 MNHEY and CDR2 SVGAGI. The CDR3 covers 12 residues.

This clone was found a few times. This chain links TRBV7-9 with TRBJ1-1; a possible D gene is TRBD1 (5 bases). CDR1 SEHNR and CDR2 FQNEAQ come from the germline V gene (reference sequence). The CDR3 totals 14 residues. V was cut by 1 base and J by 4 bases, with 10 bases left in between. The CDR3 region is CASSLVQGATEAFF. The CDR3 DNA is TGTGCCAGCAGCTTAGTGCAGGGCGCCACTGAAGCTTTCTTT. Full variable domain (missing parts from reference TRBV7-9 and TRBJ1-1): DTGVSQNPRHKITKRGQNVTFRCDPISEHNRLYWYRQTLGQGPEFLTYFQNEAQLEKSRLLSDRFSAERPKGSFSTLEIQRTEQGDSAMYLCASSLVQGATEAFFGQGTRLTVV.

This chain uses TRBV7-3 with TRBJ2-6; unclear D gene. The CDR3 has 16 residues. The germline V and J ends were trimmed by 5 bases and 2 bases, with 13 bases remaining between them. Germline CDR1 reads SGHTA; CDR2 reads FQGTGA. The CDR3 loop reads CASSPRLGTGANVLTF. The CDR3 region has the DNA TGTGCCAGCAGCCCCCGGTTAGGCACTGGGGCCAACGTCCTGACTTTC.

V usage is TRBV6-5 and J usage is TRBJ1-6; weak D call: TRBD1 (5 bases). Trimming left V 2 bases short and J 10 bases short, with 12 bases between. The CDR3 loop spans 14 amino acids. Germline CDR1 MNHEY, CDR2 SVGAGI. DNA of the CDR3: TGTGCCAGCAGTTACAGGGGAGGAGGATCACCCCTCCACTTT. It is translated as CASSYRGGGSPLHF.

The chain links TRBV7-9 to TRBJ2-3, with TRBD2 matching over 10 bases. The CDR3 has 15 residues. V dropped 5 bases and J dropped 3; count of bases not matched to a gene: 5. Looked up from germline, CDR1 is SEHNR and CDR2 is FQNEAQ (reference sequence). The CDR3 reads CASSRIAGGTDTQYF. The CDR3 nucleotides read TGTGCCAGCAGCAGGATAGCGGGAGGAACAGATACGCAGTATTTT.